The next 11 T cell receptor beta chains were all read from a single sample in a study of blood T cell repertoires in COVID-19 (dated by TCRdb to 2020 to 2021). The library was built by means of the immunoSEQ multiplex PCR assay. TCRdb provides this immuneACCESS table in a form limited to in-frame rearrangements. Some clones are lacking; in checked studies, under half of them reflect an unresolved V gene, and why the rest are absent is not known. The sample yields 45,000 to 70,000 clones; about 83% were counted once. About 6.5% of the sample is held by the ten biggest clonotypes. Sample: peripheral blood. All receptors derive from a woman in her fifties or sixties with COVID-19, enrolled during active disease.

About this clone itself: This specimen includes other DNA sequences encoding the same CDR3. CDR3 loop: CASSLTGGNYEQYF. The CDR3 region has the DNA TGCGCCAGCAGCTTAACAGGGGGTAACTACGAGCAGTACTTC. The chain links TRBV5-1 to TRBJ2-7; TRBD1 matches at 8 bases. Germline V gives CDR1 SGHRS, CDR2 YFSETQ. CDR3 length equals 14 residues. The V gene end was trimmed by 2 bases and the J gene end by 3 bases; junction bases not matched to a gene: 4.

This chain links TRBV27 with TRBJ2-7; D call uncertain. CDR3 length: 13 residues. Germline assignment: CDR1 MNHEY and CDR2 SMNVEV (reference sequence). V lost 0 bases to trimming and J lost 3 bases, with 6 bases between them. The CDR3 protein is CASSLSNSYEQYF. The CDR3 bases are TGTGCCAGCAGTTTATCAAACAGCTACGAGCAGTACTTC.

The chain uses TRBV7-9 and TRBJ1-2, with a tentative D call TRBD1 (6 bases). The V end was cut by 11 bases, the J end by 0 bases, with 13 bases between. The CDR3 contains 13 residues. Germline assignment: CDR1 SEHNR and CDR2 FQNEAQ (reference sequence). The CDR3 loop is CAAGVVSNYGYTF. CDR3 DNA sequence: TGTGCCGCAGGGGTGGTTTCTAACTATGGCTACACCTTC.

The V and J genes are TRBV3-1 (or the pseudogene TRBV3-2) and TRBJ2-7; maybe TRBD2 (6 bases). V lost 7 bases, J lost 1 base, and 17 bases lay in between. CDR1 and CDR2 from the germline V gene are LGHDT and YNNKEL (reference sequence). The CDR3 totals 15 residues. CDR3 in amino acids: CASTPGTHASYEQYF. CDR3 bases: TGTGCCAGCACACCCGGGACTCATGCTTCCTACGAGCAGTACTTC.

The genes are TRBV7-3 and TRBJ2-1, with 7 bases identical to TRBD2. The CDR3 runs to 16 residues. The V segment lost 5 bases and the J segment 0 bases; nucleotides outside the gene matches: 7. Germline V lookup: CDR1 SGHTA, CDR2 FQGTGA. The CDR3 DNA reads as TGTGCCAGCAGCACTGCCGGGAGGTCCTCCTACAATGAGCAGTTCTTC. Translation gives CASSTAGRSSYNEQFF.

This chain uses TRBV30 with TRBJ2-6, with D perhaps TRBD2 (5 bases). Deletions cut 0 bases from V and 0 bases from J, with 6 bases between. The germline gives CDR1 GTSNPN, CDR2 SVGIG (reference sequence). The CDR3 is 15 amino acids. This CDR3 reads CAWSVGGSGANVLTF. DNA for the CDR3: TGTGCCTGGAGTGTAGGAGGCTCTGGGGCCAACGTCCTGACTTTC.

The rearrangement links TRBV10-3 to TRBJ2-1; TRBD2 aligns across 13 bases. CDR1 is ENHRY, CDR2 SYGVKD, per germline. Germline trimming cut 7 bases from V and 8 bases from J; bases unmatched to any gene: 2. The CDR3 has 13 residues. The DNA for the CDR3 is TGTGCCATCACACTAGCGGGAGGGTATGAGCAGTTCTTC. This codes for CAITLAGGYEQFF.

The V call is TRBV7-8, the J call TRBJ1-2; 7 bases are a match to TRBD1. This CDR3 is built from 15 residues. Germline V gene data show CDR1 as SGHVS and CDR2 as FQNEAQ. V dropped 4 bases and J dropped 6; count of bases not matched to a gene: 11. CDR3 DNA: TGTGCCAGCAGCTCAGCGGCAGGGGGGCGGGATGGCTACACCTTC. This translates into CASSSAAGGRDGYTF.

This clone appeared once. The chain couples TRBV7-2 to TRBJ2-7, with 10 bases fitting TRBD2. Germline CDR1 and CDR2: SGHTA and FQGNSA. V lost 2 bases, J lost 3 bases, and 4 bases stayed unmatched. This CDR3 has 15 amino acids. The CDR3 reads CASSLTSGMNYEQYF. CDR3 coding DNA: TGTGCCAGCAGCTTAACTAGCGGGATGAACTACGAGCAGTACTTC.

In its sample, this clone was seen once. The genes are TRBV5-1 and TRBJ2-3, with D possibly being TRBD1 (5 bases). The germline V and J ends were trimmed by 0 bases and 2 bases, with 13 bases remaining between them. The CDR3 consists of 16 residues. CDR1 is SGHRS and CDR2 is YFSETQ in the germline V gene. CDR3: CASSLALGAPTDTQYF. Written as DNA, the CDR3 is TGCGCCAGCAGCTTGGCCTTAGGGGCACCCACAGATACGCAGTATTTT.

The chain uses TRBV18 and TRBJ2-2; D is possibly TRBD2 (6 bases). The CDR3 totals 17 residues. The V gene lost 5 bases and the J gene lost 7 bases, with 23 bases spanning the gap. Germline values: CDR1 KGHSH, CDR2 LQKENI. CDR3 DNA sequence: TGTGCCAGCTCATCCCCTCCGGGGGAGCGGCGGTACGGGGAGCTGTTTTTT. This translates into CASSSPPGERRYGELFF.